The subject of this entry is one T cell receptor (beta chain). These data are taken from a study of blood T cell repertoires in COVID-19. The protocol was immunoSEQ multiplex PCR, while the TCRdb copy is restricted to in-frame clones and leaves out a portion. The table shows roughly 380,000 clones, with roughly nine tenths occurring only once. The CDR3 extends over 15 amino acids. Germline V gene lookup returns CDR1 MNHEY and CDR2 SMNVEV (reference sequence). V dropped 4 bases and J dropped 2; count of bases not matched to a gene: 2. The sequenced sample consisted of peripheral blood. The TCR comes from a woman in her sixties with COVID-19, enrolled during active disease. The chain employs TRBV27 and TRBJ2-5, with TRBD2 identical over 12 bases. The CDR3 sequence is CASSSLAGGQETQYF. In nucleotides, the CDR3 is TGTGCCAGCAGTTCCCTAGCGGGGGGGCAAGAGACCCAGTACTTC.